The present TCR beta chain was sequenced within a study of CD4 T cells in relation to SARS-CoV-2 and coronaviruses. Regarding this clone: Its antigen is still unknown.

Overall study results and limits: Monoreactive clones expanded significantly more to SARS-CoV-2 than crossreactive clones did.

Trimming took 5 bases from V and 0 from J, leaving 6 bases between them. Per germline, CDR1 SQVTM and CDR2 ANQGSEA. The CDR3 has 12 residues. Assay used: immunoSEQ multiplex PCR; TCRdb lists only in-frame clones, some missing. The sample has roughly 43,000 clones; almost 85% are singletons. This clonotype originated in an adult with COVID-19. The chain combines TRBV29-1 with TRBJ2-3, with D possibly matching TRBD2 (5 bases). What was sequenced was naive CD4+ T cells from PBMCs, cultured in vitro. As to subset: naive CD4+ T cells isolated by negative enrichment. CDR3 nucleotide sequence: TGCAGCGTTCTAGCTAGCACAGATACGCAGTATTTT. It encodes CSVLASTDTQYF.